These 24 T cell receptor beta chains share one sample of origin, sequenced in a study of T cell changes during pregnancy in multiple sclerosis. Profiled with immunoSEQ multiplex PCR; TCRdb holds only in-frame clones, not every one. Of around 130,000 clones in the sample, 90% to 98% are singletons; the top ten hold around 0.4%. The sample in question was peripheral blood, obtained after pregnancy. Receptors were obtained from a female donor with multiple sclerosis, enrolled in a pregnancy study.

The rearrangement uses TRBV6-5 and TRBJ2-1, with D maybe TRBD2 (5 bases). The V gene lost 2 bases and the J gene lost 8 bases, with 7 bases spanning the gap. The CDR3 is 12 residues long. CDR1 and CDR2 from the germline V gene are MNHEY and SVGAGI. In nucleotides, the CDR3 is TGTGCCAGCAGTTACGTGGGAGATGAGCAGTTCTTC. Translation: CASSYVGDEQFF.

The chain uses TRBV5-6 and TRBJ2-7; 10 nucleotides line up with TRBD2. The CDR3 is made up of 19 amino acids. With 1 base clipped from V and 2 bases from J, the junction kept 15 bases outside the gene matches. Germline V gives CDR1 SGHDT, CDR2 YYEEEE. The CDR3 bases are TGTGCCAGCAGCTTGCCACGACGTACCGGGACTAGCGAAACCTACGAGCAGTACTTC. Its translation: CASSLPRRTGTSETYEQYF. Using reference TRBV5-6 and TRBJ2-7 for the parts outside the CDR3, the full variable domain is DAGVTQSPTHLIKTRGQQVTLRCSPKSGHDTVSWYQQALGQGPQFIFQYYEEEERQRGNFPDRFSGHQFPNYSSELNVNALLLGDSALYLCASSLPRRTGTSETYEQYFGPGTRLTVT.

The rearrangement uses TRBV18 and TRBJ2-5, with D unclear. Germline-derived CDR1 and CDR2 are KGHSH and LQKENI. The CDR3 spans 14 residues. Trimming took 3 bases from V and 4 from J, leaving 12 bases between them. DNA for the CDR3: TGTGCCAGCTCACCGGTTGGGTCAGGAGAGACCCAGTACTTC. Its protein product is CASSPVGSGETQYF.

The gene calls are TRBV19 and TRBJ2-7; 8 nucleotides line up with TRBD1. Trimming removed 5 bases from V and 2 bases from J; junction bases left unmatched: 8. CDR1 and CDR2 from the germline V gene are LNHDA and SQIVND (reference sequence). The CDR3 covers 15 residues. The CDR3, as DNA: TGTGCCAGTAGTGCCGGGACAGGAGCACCCTACGAGCAGTACTTC. Amino acid sequence: CASSAGTGAPYEQYF.

CDR3 region: CSVRTGSYEQYF. The CDR3, as DNA: TGCAGCGTTAGGACAGGATCCTACGAGCAGTACTTC. This chain connects TRBV29-1 to TRBJ2-7; 7 positions match TRBD1. The V and J ends lost 5 bases and 1 base, in that order; junction bases with no gene match: 2. The length of the CDR3 is 12 residues. Per the germline V gene, CDR1 is SQVTM and CDR2 is ANQGSEA.

There are a few counts of this clone. The gene calls are TRBV2 and TRBJ1-1; D might be TRBD1 (5 bases). Germline V gene sequence: CDR1 SNHLY, CDR2 FYNNEI. V dropped 6 bases and J dropped 8 bases, with 10 bases sitting between them. This CDR3 spans 11 amino acids. The CDR3 region is CASRAGPEAFF. The CDR3 DNA reads TGTGCCAGCAGAGCAGGGCCCGAAGCTTTCTTT.

The chain recombines TRBV28 with TRBJ2-5; 9 nucleotides align to TRBD2. Germline CDR1 MDHEN, CDR2 SYDVKM. This CDR3 is built from 15 residues. Trimming took 6 bases from V and 3 from J; bases not matched to a gene: 8. The CDR3 loop is CASSIRASGEETQYF. DNA for the CDR3: TGTGCCAGCAGCATCAGGGCTAGCGGGGAAGAGACCCAGTACTTC.

The chain combines TRBV6-5 with TRBJ1-5; TRBD1 is a possible D gene (5 bases). The CDR3 is 15 amino acids. Germline CDR1 is MNHEY and CDR2 is SVGAGI. V lost 0 bases and J 1 base, leaving 7 bases between the germline ends. The CDR3 protein is CASSYSRGSNQPQHF. The CDR3 nucleotides are TGTGCCAGCAGTTACTCAAGGGGAAGCAATCAGCCCCAGCATTTT.

This clone has a single count. This chain links TRBV10-3 with TRBJ2-2; 14 nucleotides align to TRBD2. The CDR3 covers 19 residues. The V gene's germline CDR1 is ENHRY and CDR2 SYGVKD. V shed 5 bases and J 7 bases; nucleotides not matched to a gene: 15. CDR3 region: CAISSGTSGSGSIGGELFF. CDR3 DNA: TGTGCCATCAGTTCCGGGACTAGCGGGAGCGGGTCTATAGGCGGGGAGCTGTTTTTT.

The V call is TRBV6-5, the J call TRBJ2-7, with 11 nucleotides matching TRBD2. The CDR3 covers 14 residues. V gave up 2 bases and J gave up 6 bases; unmatched junction bases: 3. Germline CDR1 MNHEY, CDR2 SVGAGI. DNA of the CDR3: TGTGCCAGCAGTTACCCGGGACTAGCGGCCGAGCAGTACTTC. Translated: CASSYPGLAAEQYF.

The gene calls are TRBV29-1 and TRBJ2-3, with 11 positions matching TRBD2. This CDR3 comprises 14 residues. The V segment lost 6 bases and the J segment 3 bases; nucleotides outside the gene matches: 5. In germline, CDR1 is SQVTM, CDR2 ANQGSEA. The CDR3 DNA reads TGCAGCGTGGTAGCGGGAGGGACGACAGATACGCAGTATTTT. This translates into CSVVAGGTTDTQYF.

CDR3 loop: CASSSGGEGQPQHF. CDR3 coding DNA: TGTGCCAGCAGCTCGGGGGGGGAAGGCCAGCCCCAGCATTTT. This chain connects TRBV14 to TRBJ1-5, with D possibly being TRBD1 (5 bases). Trimming cost V 5 bases and J 7 bases, with 15 bases left between them. Germline CDR1 is SGHDN and CDR2 is FVKESK. The CDR3 consists of 14 residues.

V and J are TRBV30 and TRBJ2-7; 10 nucleotides line up with TRBD1. V gave up 0 bases and J gave up 6 bases; unmatched junction bases: 5. The germline CDR1 and CDR2 sequences are GTSNPN and SVGIG (reference sequence). The CDR3 consists of 14 residues. This CDR3 reads CAWSVGTGVGEQYF. CDR3 nucleotide sequence: TGTGCCTGGAGTGTGGGGACAGGGGTCGGCGAGCAGTACTTC.

This chain joins TRBV6-5 and TRBJ2-7; D ambiguous. This CDR3 region has 15 residues. Trimming shortened V by 0 bases and J by 3 bases, and 12 bases separated the two germline ends. Per germline, CDR1 MNHEY and CDR2 SVGAGI. CDR3 in DNA: TGTGCCAGCAGTTACTCGAATCTGCGAGGCTACGAGCAGTACTTC. Its protein is CASSYSNLRGYEQYF.

The chain couples TRBV5-4 to TRBJ2-1; the match to TRBD2 covers 8 bases. CDR1 and CDR2 (germline): SGHNT, YYREEE (reference sequence). J gave up 4 bases and V 4 bases, and 4 bases lay outside the gene matches. This CDR3 has 14 residues. The CDR3 sequence is CASSKLAVYNEQFF. CDR3 nucleotide sequence: TGTGCCAGCAGCAAACTAGCGGTATACAATGAGCAGTTCTTC.

V gene TRBV7-2 combines with J gene TRBJ2-7, with a weak D call TRBD2 (6 bases). CDR3 length: 14 residues. CDR1 and CDR2 from the germline V gene are SGHTA and FQGNSA. The ends were cut back, 4 bases at V and 0 bases at J, with 10 bases in the middle. CDR3 in DNA: TGTGCCAGCAGCTCCGGGACTCCCTCCTACGAGCAGTACTTC. As protein: CASSSGTPSYEQYF. Combining the CDR3 with reference TRBV7-2 and TRBJ2-7 gives the whole variable domain GAGVSQSPSNKVTEKGKDVELRCDPISGHTALYWYRQSLGQGLEFLIYFQGNSAPDKSGLPSDRFSAERTGGSVSTLTIQRTQQEDSAVYLCASSSGTPSYEQYFGPGTRLTVT.

This clone came up once. This chain's CDR3 is CASSLLLYNEQFF. The CDR3, as DNA: TGTGCCAGCAGTTTACTACTATACAATGAGCAGTTCTTC. The rearrangement uses TRBV27 and TRBJ2-1; unclear D gene. This CDR3 has 13 amino acids. V was pared by 2 bases and J by 4 bases, with 6 bases between. The germline V gene has CDR1 MNHEY and CDR2 SMNVEV (reference sequence).

The rearrangement links TRBV2 to TRBJ2-3; 9 bases agree with TRBD1. Germline-derived CDR1 and CDR2 are SNHLY and FYNNEI. After removal of 10 bases from V and 0 bases from J, the junction contained 5 bases not matched to a gene. The CDR3 consists of 14 residues. Written as DNA, the CDR3 is TGTGCCAACCCCGGGACAGGGAGCACAGATACGCAGTATTTT. As protein: CANPGTGSTDTQYF.

The chain couples TRBV28 to TRBJ2-7; 11 nucleotides line up with TRBD2. V lost 7 bases and J lost 1; bases outside the gene matches: 6. Germline V gene lookup returns CDR1 MDHEN and CDR2 SYDVKM. The CDR3 totals 15 residues. CDR3 sequence: CASNPLAGGSYEQYF. The CDR3 DNA reads TGTGCCAGCAACCCCCTAGCGGGAGGTTCCTACGAGCAGTACTTC.

This chain links TRBV7-9 with TRBJ2-7; D ambiguous. CDR3 length: 13 residues. Trimming removed 0 bases at V and 4 bases at J, with 7 bases between. CDR1 is SEHNR and CDR2 is FQNEAQ in the germline V gene (reference sequence). The CDR3 loop reads CASSLASLYEQYF. The CDR3 DNA reads as TGTGCCAGCAGCTTAGCGAGTTTATACGAGCAGTACTTC.

The chain has TRBV5-1 and TRBJ2-2; no firm D call. The CDR3 sequence is 15 residues long. Trimming took 0 bases from V and 6 from J, leaving 12 bases between them. Germline CDR1 SGHRS, CDR2 YFSETQ. The CDR3 loop is CASSLELAGAGELFF. In nucleotides, the CDR3 is TGCGCCAGCAGCTTGGAATTAGCCGGCGCCGGGGAGCTGTTTTTT.

The V call is TRBV28, the J call TRBJ2-7; TRBD1 matches 7 bases. Trimming cost V 5 bases and J 0 bases; bases outside gene matches: 19. CDR1 and CDR2 from the germline V gene are MDHEN and SYDVKM. The CDR3 loop spans 19 amino acids. DNA for the CDR3: TGTGCCAGCAGTCTAAGCAGCACGATCGACAGGGACCTCTCCTACGAGCAGTACTTC. As protein: CASSLSSTIDRDLSYEQYF.

This chain joins TRBV4-2 and TRBJ2-1; a possible D gene is TRBD1 (6 bases). Germline CDR1 is LGHNA and CDR2 is YNFKEQ. V lost 3 bases, J lost 1 base, and 13 bases lay in between. The CDR3 is 16 amino acids. DNA of the CDR3: TGTGCCAGCAGCCACCCCCCAGGGGTTTCCTACAATGAGCAGTTCTTC. Amino acids: CASSHPPGVSYNEQFF.

The rearrangement uses TRBV28 and TRBJ2-3, with 7 positions matching TRBD2. CDR3 length: 16 residues. V gave up 3 bases and J gave up 1 base; unmatched junction bases: 7. Germline V gene sequence: CDR1 MDHEN, CDR2 SYDVKM. The CDR3 nucleotides read TGTGCCAGCAGTTTGAGTCGGGGGAGGGGCACAGATACGCAGTATTTT. Protein product: CASSLSRGRGTDTQYF. The full variable domain, rest sourced from reference TRBV28 and TRBJ2-3, is DVKVTQSSRYLVKRTGEKVFLECVQDMDHENMFWYRQDPGLGLRLIYFSYDVKMKEKGDIPEGYSVSREKKERFSLILESASTNQTSMYLCASSLSRGRGTDTQYFGPGTRLTVL.